The rows below give T cell receptor beta chains drawn from one sample of a study of CD8 T cells in ankylosing spondylitis. TCRdb processed the 5' RACE reads anew with MiXCR; each CDR3 protein has one entry. The repertoire holds approximately 100,000 distinct CDR3 sequences, with 7.5% to 9% as singletons. The specimen sequenced was blood, either unsorted or a sorted T cell fraction (not recorded which). Receptors were obtained from a male donor with ankylosing spondylitis or in good health (not recorded which). Both conserved end residues are part of each CDR3. A D gene is named only where the DNA matches it firmly. Rows give clone size only sometimes, using once, few, many, or a class for an expanded clone.

cdr3_aa: CASTPQVNTEAFF
cdr3_nt: TGTGCCAGCACGCCCCAGGTGAACACTGAAGCTTTCTTT
clone_size: many
j_call: TRBJ1-1
d_call: NA
v_call: TRBV6-2/TRBV6-3

cdr3_aa: CASSLDSYQPQHF
cdr3_nt: TGTGCCAGCAGCTTGGACTCCTATCAGCCCCAGCATTTT
clone_size: many
j_call: TRBJ1-5
d_call: NA
v_call: TRBV5-5

cdr3_aa: CASSLLADTYNEQFF
cdr3_nt: TGCGCCAGCAGCCTACTAGCGGACACCTACAATGAGCAGTTCTTC
clone_size: many
j_call: TRBJ2-1
d_call: TRBD2
v_call: TRBV5-1

cdr3_aa: CASSEGLAAYNEQFF
cdr3_nt: TGTGCCAGCAGCGAGGGACTAGCGGCGTACAATGAGCAGTTCTTC
clone_size: many
j_call: TRBJ2-1
d_call: TRBD2
v_call: TRBV7-2

cdr3_aa: CAITAGTGGVYGYTF
cdr3_nt: TGTGCCATCACGGCTGGGACAGGGGGCGTCTATGGCTACACCTTC
clone_size: many
j_call: TRBJ1-2
d_call: TRBD1
v_call: TRBV12-3/TRBV12-4

cdr3_aa: CASSLSVGSDYGYTF
cdr3_nt: TGTGCCAGCAGCTTAAGTGTGGGGTCTGACTATGGCTACACCTTC
clone_size: many
j_call: TRBJ1-2
d_call: NA
v_call: TRBV7-2

cdr3_aa: CATGYEQYF
cdr3_nt: TGTGCGACAGGCTACGAGCAGTACTTC
clone_size: NA
j_call: TRBJ2-7
d_call: NA
v_call: TRBV6-2/TRBV6-3

cdr3_aa: CASSTQIGAGGANVLTF
cdr3_nt: TGCGCCAGCAGCACCCAAATTGGAGCGGGGGGGGCCAACGTCCTGACTTTC
clone_size: NA
j_call: TRBJ2-6
d_call: TRBD2
v_call: TRBV5-1

cdr3_aa: CASSHGQGSYNEQFF
cdr3_nt: TGTGCCAGCAGCCATGGACAGGGGTCCTACAATGAGCAGTTCTTC
clone_size: many
j_call: TRBJ2-1
d_call: TRBD1
v_call: TRBV5-4

cdr3_aa: CAIRSTGEHGYTF
cdr3_nt: TGTGCCATCAGATCAACAGGGGAGCATGGCTACACCTTC
clone_size: many
j_call: TRBJ1-2
d_call: TRBD1
v_call: TRBV10-3

cdr3_aa: CASTLQPAGVTDTQYF
cdr3_nt: TGTGCCAGCACGCTCCAGCCAGCGGGGGTCACAGATACGCAGTATTTT
clone_size: many
j_call: TRBJ2-3
d_call: TRBD2
v_call: TRBV7-2

cdr3_aa: CASSGDRAKETQYF
cdr3_nt: TGTGCCAGCAGCGGGGACAGGGCCAAAGAGACCCAGTACTTC
clone_size: many
j_call: TRBJ2-5
d_call: TRBD1
v_call: TRBV7-2

cdr3_aa: CASSLRRHDYGYTF
cdr3_nt: TGTGCCAGCAGCTTACGTCGGCACGACTATGGCTACACCTTC
clone_size: many
j_call: TRBJ1-2
d_call: NA
v_call: TRBV7-2

cdr3_aa: CANVRDSSYNEQFF
cdr3_nt: TGTGCCAATGTCCGGGACAGCTCCTACAATGAGCAGTTCTTC
clone_size: many
j_call: TRBJ2-1
d_call: TRBD1
v_call: TRBV6-2/TRBV6-3

cdr3_aa: CASSSPIGGDYNEQFF
cdr3_nt: TGTGCCAGCAGCTCACCAATCGGGGGGGATTACAATGAGCAGTTCTTC
clone_size: many
j_call: TRBJ2-1
d_call: TRBD2
v_call: TRBV7-9

cdr3_aa: CATSSGNSYNEQFF
cdr3_nt: TGTGCCACCAGTAGCGGGAACTCCTACAATGAGCAGTTCTTC
clone_size: many
j_call: TRBJ2-1
d_call: TRBD2
v_call: TRBV24-1

cdr3_aa: CASGTGVEQYF
cdr3_nt: TGTGCCAGCGGAACAGGGGTGGAGCAGTACTTC
clone_size: many
j_call: TRBJ2-7
d_call: TRBD1
v_call: TRBV7-3

cdr3_aa: CASSLGPKDTIYF
cdr3_nt: TGTGCCAGCAGCTTAGGACCTAAAGACACCATATATTTT
clone_size: many
j_call: TRBJ1-3
d_call: NA
v_call: TRBV7-2

cdr3_aa: CASSEVLREKLFF
cdr3_nt: TGTGCCAGCAGTGAGGTGTTACGGGAAAAACTGTTTTTT
clone_size: many
j_call: TRBJ1-4
d_call: NA
v_call: TRBV2

cdr3_aa: CASSPRGSTYEQYF
cdr3_nt: TGTGCCAGCAGCCCCCGTGGGTCCACCTACGAGCAGTACTTC
clone_size: many
j_call: TRBJ2-7
d_call: NA
v_call: TRBV5-5

cdr3_aa: CASSPLSTGAGNEQFF
cdr3_nt: TGTGCCAGCTCACCGCTCTCAACAGGTGCGGGGAATGAGCAGTTCTTC
clone_size: many
j_call: TRBJ2-1
d_call: NA
v_call: TRBV18

cdr3_aa: CASSPRRDPHTGELFF
cdr3_nt: TGTGCCAGCTCACCACGCAGGGATCCCCACACCGGGGAGCTGTTTTTT
clone_size: many
j_call: TRBJ2-2
d_call: NA
v_call: TRBV18

cdr3_aa: CSAKPRTHHYGYTF
cdr3_nt: TGCAGTGCCAAACCCAGGACCCACCACTATGGCTACACCTTC
clone_size: many
j_call: TRBJ1-2
d_call: NA
v_call: TRBV20-1

cdr3_aa: CASSYTDRSYEQYF
cdr3_nt: TGTGCCAGCAGCTATACGGACAGGAGCTACGAGCAGTACTTC
clone_size: many
j_call: TRBJ2-7
d_call: TRBD1
v_call: TRBV7-8

cdr3_aa: CASSLVVLAVSTDTQYF
cdr3_nt: TGTGCCAGCAGCTTAGTGGTCCTAGCGGTTAGCACAGATACGCAGTATTTT
clone_size: many
j_call: TRBJ2-3
d_call: TRBD2
v_call: TRBV7-2

cdr3_aa: CASRQGLGEQYF
cdr3_nt: TGTGCCAGCCGACAGGGCCTCGGCGAGCAGTACTTC
clone_size: many
j_call: TRBJ2-7
d_call: TRBD1
v_call: TRBV18

cdr3_aa: CASSYSMNTEAFF
cdr3_nt: TGTGCCAGCAGTTACAGCATGAACACTGAAGCTTTCTTT
clone_size: many
j_call: TRBJ1-1
d_call: NA
v_call: TRBV6-5

cdr3_aa: CSARGRNNEQFF
cdr3_nt: TGCAGTGCTAGGGGGCGAAACAATGAGCAGTTCTTC
clone_size: many
j_call: TRBJ2-1
d_call: NA
v_call: TRBV20-1

cdr3_aa: CASSFWGGDNEQFF
cdr3_nt: TGTGCTAGCAGCTTCTGGGGGGGGGACAATGAGCAGTTCTTC
clone_size: many
j_call: TRBJ2-1
d_call: TRBD2
v_call: TRBV7-7

cdr3_aa: CSAKGERTDTQYF
cdr3_nt: TGCAGTGCCAAAGGGGAGCGGACAGATACGCAGTATTTT
clone_size: few
j_call: TRBJ2-3
d_call: NA
v_call: TRBV20-1

cdr3_aa: CASRKVATGGSIVEQYF
cdr3_nt: TGTGCAAGTCGAAAAGTGGCGACAGGGGGCTCTATCGTCGAGCAGTACTTC
clone_size: few
j_call: TRBJ2-7
d_call: NA
v_call: TRBV12-2

cdr3_aa: CASSYPSRPYNEQFF
cdr3_nt: TGTGCCAGCAGTTACCCTAGCAGACCCTACAATGAGCAGTTCTTC
clone_size: many
j_call: TRBJ2-1
d_call: NA
v_call: TRBV6-2/TRBV6-3